What follows are 3 T cell receptor beta chains derived from one specimen sequenced in a study of HIV-infected patients and healthy controls. Alpha and beta constant-region primers primed reverse transcription of 400 to 500 ng RNA. Using multiplexing indices, alpha and beta chain libraries were generated apart by chain-specific third strand synthesis. TCRdb passed the 5' RACE reads through MiXCR, listing each CDR3 protein once. The sample yields 15,000 or so distinct CDR3 sequences, 7% seen once. No cell fractionation was done, so the repertoire covers all unsorted peripheral blood T cells. The sequencing input was blood. The receptor source for this set is an adult in good health.

This clonotype came up many times. V usage is TRBV29-1 and J usage is TRBJ2-1; 10 bases agree with TRBD2. This CDR3 region has 14 residues. Germline V gene data show CDR1 as SQVTM and CDR2 as ANQGSEA. The trim removed 2 bases at V and 9 bases at J, leaving 7 bases unmatched. The CDR3 loop reads CSVESSGRGSEQFF. In DNA form, the CDR3 reads TGCAGCGTTGAATCTAGCGGGAGAGGATCTGAGCAGTTCTTC.

This clonotype occurred a few times. The chain is built from TRBV20-1 and TRBJ2-1; D not certain. The germline CDR1 and CDR2 sequences are DFQATT and SNEGSKA (reference sequence). The CDR3 extends over 12 amino acids. Trimming removed 2 bases from V and 6 bases from J, with 8 bases in between. This chain's CDR3 is CSARSEINEQFF. The CDR3, as DNA: TGCAGTGCTAGATCCGAGATCAATGAGCAGTTCTTC.

Worth noting for this clonotype: A much larger clonotype is one base distant, so this may be a read error. The limits of the CDR3 on the DNA are not certain, so only TCRdb's listed CDR3 is given. The chain employs TRBV7-2 and TRBJ2-7; the listed D gene, TRBD1, was not tested against the DNA. CDR1 is SGHTA and CDR2 is FQGNSA in the germline V gene. The CDR3 is made up of 14 amino acids, end residues included. This chain's CDR3 is CASSVGQGAGEHYF.